The T cell receptor beta chain under discussion was sequenced for a study of control samples from healthy donors and cancer patients. With 0 bases clipped from V and 3 bases from J, the junction kept 3 bases outside the gene matches. In germline, CDR1 is KGHSH, CDR2 LQKENI. The CDR3 is 15 amino acids. Assay: immunoSEQ multiplex PCR; the TCRdb copy retains only in-frame clones and omits some. The sample carries 70,000 to 80,000 clones, roughly 90% recorded once. The TCR comes from a woman between 55 and 75 years old with head and neck cancer. Sample: PBMCs. The chain combines TRBV18 with TRBJ2-7, with 9 nucleotides matching TRBD2. In DNA, the CDR3 is TGTGCCAGCTCACCACCGGCGGGAGGGTACTACGAGCAGTACTTC. This gives the protein CASSPPAGGYYEQYF.